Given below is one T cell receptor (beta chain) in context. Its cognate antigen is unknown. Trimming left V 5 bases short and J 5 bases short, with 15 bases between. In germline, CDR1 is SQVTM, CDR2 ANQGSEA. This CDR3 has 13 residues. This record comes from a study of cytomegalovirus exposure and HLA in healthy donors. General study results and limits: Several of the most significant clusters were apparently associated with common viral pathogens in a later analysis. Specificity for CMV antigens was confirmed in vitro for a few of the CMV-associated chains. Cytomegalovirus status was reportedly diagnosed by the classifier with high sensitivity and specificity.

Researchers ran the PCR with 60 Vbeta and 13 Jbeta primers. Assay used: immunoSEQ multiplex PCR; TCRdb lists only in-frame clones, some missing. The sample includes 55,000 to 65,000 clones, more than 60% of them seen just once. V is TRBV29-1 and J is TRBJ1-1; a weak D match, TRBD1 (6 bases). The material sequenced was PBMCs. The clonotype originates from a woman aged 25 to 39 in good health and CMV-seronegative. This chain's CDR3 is CSVSGVGMTEAFF. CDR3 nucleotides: TGCAGCGTTTCAGGGGTTGGGATGACTGAAGCTTTCTTT.